The T cell receptor (beta chain) under discussion was sequenced for a study of T-cell memory formation after mild COVID-19. Study results and caveats: Cross-reactive memory seemingly joined, as some responding clones were found in pre-infection memory. Contracting CD4+ clones lay largely in CM and EM, with CD8+ ones residing in EMRA. CD4/CD8 balance held among clones contracting day 15 to 85, and later expanders leaned CD4+.

Ten or more counts support this clonotype. Its target is not known. The CDR3 has 13 amino acids. CDR1 is SGHTA and CDR2 is FQGNSA in the germline V gene. The V and J ends lost 2 bases and 2 bases respectively, with 3 bases between them. After 5'RACE with constant-segment primers, TCR alpha and TCR beta cDNA libraries carrying sample barcodes and UMIs were obtained. TCRdb re-derived calls from the 5' RACE reads in MiXCR, one entry per CDR3 protein. This sample has fewer than 450,000 distinct CDR3 sequences, with over 20% found just once. The sequence came from an adult woman who had mild COVID-19 (a few samples of this study predate the infection). Cell type and time point are not known. What was sequenced was PBMCs or a T cell subset sorted from them (not recorded which). The gene calls are TRBV7-2 and TRBJ2-2; D ambiguous. The CDR3 is CASSLYNTGELFF. The CDR3, as DNA: TGTGCCAGCAGCTTATATAACACCGGGGAGCTGTTTTTT.